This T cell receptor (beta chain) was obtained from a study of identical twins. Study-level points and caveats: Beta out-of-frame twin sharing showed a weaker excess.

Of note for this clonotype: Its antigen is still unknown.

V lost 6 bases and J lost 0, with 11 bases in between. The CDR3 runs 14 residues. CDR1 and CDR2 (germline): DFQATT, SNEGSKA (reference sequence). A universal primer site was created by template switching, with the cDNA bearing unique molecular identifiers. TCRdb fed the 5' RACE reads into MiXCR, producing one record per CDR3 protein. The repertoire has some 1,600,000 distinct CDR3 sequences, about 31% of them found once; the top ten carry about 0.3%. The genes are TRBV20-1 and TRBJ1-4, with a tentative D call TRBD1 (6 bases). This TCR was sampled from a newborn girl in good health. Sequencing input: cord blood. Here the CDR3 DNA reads TGCAGTGCCACACAGGGATCAACTAATGAAAAACTGTTTTTT. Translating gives CSATQGSTNEKLFF.